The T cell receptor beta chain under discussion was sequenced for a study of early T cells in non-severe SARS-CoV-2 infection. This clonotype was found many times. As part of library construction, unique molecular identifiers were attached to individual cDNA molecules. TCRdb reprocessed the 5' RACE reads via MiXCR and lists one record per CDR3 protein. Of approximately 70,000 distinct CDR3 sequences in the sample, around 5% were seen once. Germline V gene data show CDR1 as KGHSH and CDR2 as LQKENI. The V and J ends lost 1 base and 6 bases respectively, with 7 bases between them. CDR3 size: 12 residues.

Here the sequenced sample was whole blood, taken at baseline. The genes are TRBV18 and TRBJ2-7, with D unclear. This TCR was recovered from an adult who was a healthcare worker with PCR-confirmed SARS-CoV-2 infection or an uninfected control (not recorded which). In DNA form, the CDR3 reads TGTGCCAGCTCACCACTAACAGCCGAGCAGTACTTC. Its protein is CASSPLTAEQYF. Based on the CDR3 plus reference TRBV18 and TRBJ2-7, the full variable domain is NAGVMQNPRHLVRRRGQEARLRCSPMKGHSHVYWYRQLPEEGLKFMVYLQKENIIDESGMPKERFSAEFPKEGPSILRIQQVVRGDSAAYFCASSPLTAEQYFGPGTRLTVT.